Shown below are 8 T cell receptor beta chains from a single sample sequenced in a study of T cell responses to AZD1222 COVID-19 vaccine. Data came from immunoSEQ multiplex PCR; TCRdb stores just in-frame clones and leaves some out. The table shows around 100,000 clones, with 87% occurring only once. This specimen consisted of peripheral blood, obtained on day 0 of AZD1222 vaccination. The receptors shown here come from an adult in good health.

This clone was seen once. The chain carries TRBV21-1 and TRBJ1-4. TRBV21-1 is given as a pseudogene. CDR3 length equals 10 residues. CDR3 residues: CARGREKLFF. CDR3 nucleotides: TGTGCCAGGGGGAGGGAAAAACTGTTTTTT.

J is TRBJ2-7 and V is TRBV6-5, with 7 bases matching TRBD2. Unmatched junction bases numbered 5, after V lost 8 bases and J lost 1 base. The CDR3 extends over 13 amino acids. Germline CDR1 reads MNHEY; CDR2 reads SVGAGI. Here the CDR3 DNA reads TGTGCCAGCCGGGGGGACCCATCCTACGAGCAGTACTTC. It codes for CASRGDPSYEQYF.

V is TRBV5-1 and J is TRBJ1-3; D is uncertain. Germline CDR1 reads SGHRS; CDR2 reads YFSETQ. The CDR3 is 14 residues long. V lost 2 bases to trimming and J lost 2 bases, with 8 bases between them. The CDR3 region is CASSLTGTGNTIYF. The CDR3 DNA is TGCGCCAGCAGCTTAACGGGTACTGGAAACACCATATATTTT.

V is TRBV3-1 (or the pseudogene TRBV3-2) and J is TRBJ2-1; 10 positions agree with TRBD2. The ends lost 1 base at V and 4 bases at J; junction bases unmatched: 1. Germline values: CDR1 LGHDT, CDR2 YNNKEL (reference sequence). The CDR3 runs 15 residues. This CDR3 is CASSQVAGGYNEQFF. The CDR3 DNA reads TGTGCCAGCAGCCAAGTAGCGGGGGGTTACAATGAGCAGTTCTTC.

This chain joins TRBV10-3 and TRBJ2-7, with D possibly being TRBD2 (7 bases). Germline CDR1 ENHRY, CDR2 SYGVKD. The ends were cut back, 10 bases at V and 0 bases at J, with 25 bases in the middle. The CDR3 has 17 amino acids. This chain's CDR3 is CATTPRGLRGSSYEQYF. The CDR3 DNA reads as TGTGCCACAACCCCCAGGGGTTTGCGGGGGAGCTCCTACGAGCAGTACTTC.

This clone showed up just a few times. The chain uses TRBV5-6 and TRBJ1-2, with unresolved D. This CDR3 region has 13 residues. Germline V gives CDR1 SGHDT, CDR2 YYEEEE. V lost 4 bases and J lost 5, with 12 bases in between. CDR3 protein: CASSPSDFYGYTF. The CDR3 coding sequence is TGTGCCAGCAGCCCGAGTGACTTTTATGGCTACACCTTC.

This rearrangement joins TRBV21-1 to TRBJ1-2. TRBV21-1 represents a pseudogene. The length of the CDR3 is 15 residues. CDR3 region: CASSIPGRRNYGYTF. The DNA for the CDR3 is TGTGCCAGCAGCATACCGGGACGGAGAAACTATGGCTACACCTTC.

The chain's CDR3 is CASTTAGMNTEAFF. The CDR3 DNA reads TGTGCCAGCACCACCGCGGGTATGAACACTGAAGCTTTCTTT. The chain joins TRBV2 to TRBJ1-1, with D hard to call. Germline assignment: CDR1 SNHLY and CDR2 FYNNEI. Trimming removed 7 bases from V and 0 bases from J, with 12 bases in between. The CDR3 has 14 amino acids.